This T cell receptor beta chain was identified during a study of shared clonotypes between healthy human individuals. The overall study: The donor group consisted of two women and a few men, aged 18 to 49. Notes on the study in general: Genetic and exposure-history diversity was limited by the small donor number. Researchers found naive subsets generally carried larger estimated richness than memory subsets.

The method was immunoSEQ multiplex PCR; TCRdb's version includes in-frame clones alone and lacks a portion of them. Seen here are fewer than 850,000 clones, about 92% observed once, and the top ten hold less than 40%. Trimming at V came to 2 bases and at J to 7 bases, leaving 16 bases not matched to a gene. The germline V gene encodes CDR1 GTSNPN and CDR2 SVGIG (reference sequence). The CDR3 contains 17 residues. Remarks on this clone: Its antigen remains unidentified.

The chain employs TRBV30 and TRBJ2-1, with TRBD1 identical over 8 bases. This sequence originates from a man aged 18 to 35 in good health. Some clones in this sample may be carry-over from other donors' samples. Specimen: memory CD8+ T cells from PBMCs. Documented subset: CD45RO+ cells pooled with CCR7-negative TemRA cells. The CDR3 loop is CAWSPTSDRVVGNEQFF. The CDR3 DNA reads TGTGCCTGGAGTCCAACCTCGGACAGGGTGGTGGGGAATGAGCAGTTCTTC.